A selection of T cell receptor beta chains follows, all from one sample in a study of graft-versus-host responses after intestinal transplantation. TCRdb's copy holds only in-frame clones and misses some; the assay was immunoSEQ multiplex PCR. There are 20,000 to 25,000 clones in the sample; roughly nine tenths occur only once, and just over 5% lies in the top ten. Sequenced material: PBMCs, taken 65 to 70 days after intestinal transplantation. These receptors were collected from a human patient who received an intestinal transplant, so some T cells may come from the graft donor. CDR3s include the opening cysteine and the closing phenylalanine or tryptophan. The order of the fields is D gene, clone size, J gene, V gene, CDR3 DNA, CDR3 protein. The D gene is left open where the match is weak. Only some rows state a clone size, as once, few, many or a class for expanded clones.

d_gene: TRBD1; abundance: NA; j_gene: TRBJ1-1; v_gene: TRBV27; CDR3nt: TGTGCCAGCAGGTCCCAGGGGGTGGACACTGAAGCTTTCTTT; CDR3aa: CASRSQGVDTEAFF
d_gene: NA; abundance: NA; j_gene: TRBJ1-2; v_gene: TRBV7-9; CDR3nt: TGTGCCAGCAGCTTACTTCCAGTAGAAGGCTACACCTTC; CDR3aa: CASSLLPVEGYTF
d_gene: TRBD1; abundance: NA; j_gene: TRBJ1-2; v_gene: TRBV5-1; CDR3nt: TGCGCCAGCTCCGGGACAGGGACTAACTATGGCTACACCTTC; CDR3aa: CASSGTGTNYGYTF
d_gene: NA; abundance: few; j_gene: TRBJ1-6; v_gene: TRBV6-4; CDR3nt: TGTGCCAGCAGTGAGGGAAATAATTCACCCCTCCACTTT; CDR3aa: CASSEGNNSPLHF
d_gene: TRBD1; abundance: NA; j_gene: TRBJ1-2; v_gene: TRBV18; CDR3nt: TGTGCCAGCTCCCGGGTCCAAACGGGGGCAGGGGGCGAGGGCTACACCTTC; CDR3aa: CASSRVQTGAGGEGYTF
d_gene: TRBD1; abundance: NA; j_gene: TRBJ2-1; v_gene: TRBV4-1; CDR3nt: TGCGCCAGCAGCCCGGACAGGGCTGTATACAATGAGCAGTTCTTC; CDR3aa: CASSPDRAVYNEQFF
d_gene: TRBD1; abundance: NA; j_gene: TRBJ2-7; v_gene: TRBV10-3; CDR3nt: TGTGCCATCAGTAAGAAAACCTCCCGGACAGGCCCATCCTACGAGCAGTACTTC; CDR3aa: CAISKKTSRTGPSYEQYF
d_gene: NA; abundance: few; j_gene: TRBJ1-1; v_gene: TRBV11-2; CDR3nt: TGTGCCAGCAGCGCCCGGGGTGGGTGGATGAACACTGAAGCTTTCTTT; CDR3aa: CASSARGGWMNTEAFF
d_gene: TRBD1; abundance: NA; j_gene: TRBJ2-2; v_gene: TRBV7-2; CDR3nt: TGTGCCAGCAGCCTATGGGGACAGGGCGACACCGGGGAGCTGTTTTTT; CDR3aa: CASSLWGQGDTGELFF
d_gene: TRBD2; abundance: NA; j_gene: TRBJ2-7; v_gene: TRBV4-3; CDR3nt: TGCGCCAGCAGCCTCGGACTAGCGGGGGCCCGCCCGGTCGAGCAGTACTTC; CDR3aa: CASSLGLAGARPVEQYF
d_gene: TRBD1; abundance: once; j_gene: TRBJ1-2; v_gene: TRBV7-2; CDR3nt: TGTGCCAGCAGCCCAGGGGGCCGAGGCTACACCTTC; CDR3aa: CASSPGGRGYTF
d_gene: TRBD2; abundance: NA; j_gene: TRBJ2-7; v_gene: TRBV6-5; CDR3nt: TGTGCCAGCCGGAGCGGGGCCGGGTACGAGCAGTACTTC; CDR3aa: CASRSGAGYEQYF
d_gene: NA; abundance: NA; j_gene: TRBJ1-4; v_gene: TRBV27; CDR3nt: TGTGCCAGCAGTTTATACGGTGGGGCTAATGAAAAACTGTTTTTT; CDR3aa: CASSLYGGANEKLFF